This is a list of T cell receptor beta chains from one sample in a study of beta chain features in type 1 diabetes. Sequenced by immunoSEQ multiplex PCR; TCRdb stores in-frame clones only, minus some. The profile shows 900,000 or so clones, roughly 16% of them singletons. The specimen was naive CD4+ T cells from blood. Every receptor here comes from a woman aged 18-29 years in good health. Each CDR3 is given with its conserved first and last residue. Fields, in order: J gene, V gene, clone size, CDR3 protein. Where a row states a size, it is once, few, many or the class of an expanded clone; other rows omit it.

TRBJ2-5	TRBV19	NA	CASSIRRQETQYF
TRBJ1-1	TRBV6-6	NA	CASSTGGRKAFF
TRBJ1-5	TRBV28	NA	CASRTWDRDNQPQHF
TRBJ2-1	TRBV7-9	NA	CASSSLGRRGNEQFF
TRBJ2-7	TRBV28	few	CASRNRGPYEQYF
TRBJ2-3	TRBV5-1	NA	CASSLGTSGSTDTQYF
TRBJ1-4	TRBV21-1	many	CAGPRGGCPEKLFF
TRBJ1-3	TRBV7-2	NA	CASSLVVSGNTIYF
TRBJ2-7	TRBV28	few	CASSTPRTGSYEQYF
TRBJ2-6	TRBV7-3	NA	CASSLQGVYRSGANVLTF
TRBJ2-1	TRBV18	few	CASSTERDYVGEQFF
TRBJ1-1	TRBV10-3	NA	CAISPTSTEAFF
TRBJ2-7	TRBV28	few	CASSFPTSAYYEQYF
TRBJ2-3	TRBV6-1	NA	CASSDFPTSGITDTQYF
TRBJ2-7	TRBV5-6	NA	CASSFRGRGPYEQYF
TRBJ2-5	TRBV7-9	few	CASSLWSGTRQETQYF
TRBJ1-2	TRBV4-3	few	CASSQGRGYSYGYTF
TRBJ1-2	TRBV18	NA	CASSPDREYGYTF
TRBJ2-7	TRBV20-1	NA	CSAWDKYEQYF
TRBJ2-7	TRBV27	NA	CASSSDPPLYGQGTYEQYF
TRBJ1-5	TRBV7-2	few	CASSERTGQGVWNQPQHF
TRBJ2-3	TRBV29-1	few	CSVLTGGTDTQYF
TRBJ2-3	TRBV5-1	few	CASSLNGGADTQYF
TRBJ2-1	TRBV15	few	CATSTGGAGFNEQFF
TRBJ2-1	TRBV28	few	CASIGSGTGDYNEQFF
TRBJ2-3	TRBV28	NA	CASSLGGTPDTQYF
TRBJ2-3	TRBV25-1	few	CASGTGTSGTADTQYF
TRBJ2-2	TRBV18	NA	CTSSPQDGTGELFF
TRBJ1-2	TRBV28	few	CASSLSGGRYGYTF
TRBJ2-1	TRBV29-1	few	CSVDPGYNEQFF
TRBJ2-2	TRBV7-9	few	CASSISTGWALSTGELFF
TRBJ2-2	TRBV28	few	CASSLGRGAGELFF
TRBJ2-3	TRBV6-1	NA	CASSERGDTQYF
TRBJ1-5	TRBV5-1	NA	CASSLEVGTGDVQPQHF
TRBJ2-1	TRBV7-2	few	CASSLALTSDSYNEQFF
TRBJ2-3	TRBV18	NA	CASSPKGTGGADTQYF
TRBJ1-5	TRBV4-2	few	CASSLPGGNQPQHF
TRBJ2-1	TRBV10-3	NA	CAITKDRGRYNEQFF
TRBJ1-1	TRBV28	NA	CASSLSQGQGDTEAFF
TRBJ2-3	TRBV18	NA	CASSRQDSTDTQYF
TRBJ2-1	TRBV28	NA	CASSLGLAGSFF
TRBJ2-7	TRBV7-9	once	CASSHPAAWGSDYEQYF
TRBJ2-7	TRBV7-2	NA	CASSLTSLRYEQYF
TRBJ2-3	TRBV19	NA	CASSRRLAGSADTQYF
TRBJ2-1	TRBV29-1	NA	CSGLKGFSYNEQFF
TRBJ2-1	TRBV15	few	CATSRPLGLAGMDEQFF
TRBJ2-1	TRBV10-3	few	CAIKGDLSHNEQFF
TRBJ2-5	TRBV5-1	NA	CASSLMQGARETQYF